The 3 T cell receptor beta chains below were found in one sample sequenced in a study of Graves' ophthalmopathy and Graves' hyperthyroidism. From RNA, the CDR3 regions of TCR beta chains were amplified and sequenced. Second-round multiplex PCR came after first-round RT-PCR with HTBI primers. MiXCR, run by TCRdb on the multiplex PCR reads, gives a single entry per CDR3 protein. The sample consists of about 660,000 distinct CDR3 sequences, about 41% of them appearing once. Sequencing was performed on peripheral blood. The source is an adult man with Graves' ophthalmopathy.

This clonotype has just a few counts. The chain recombines TRBV19 with TRBJ2-5; D remains unclear. This CDR3 region has 15 residues. Per germline, CDR1 LNHDA and CDR2 SQIVND (reference sequence). V gave up 1 base and J gave up 1 base, with 10 bases separating them. DNA for the CDR3: TGTGCCAGTAGTATAGTTGGGCAGATCCAAGAGACCCAGTACTTC. Translation: CASSIVGQIQETQYF.

As for this clonotype: A clone one base away is much larger, so this may be a read error. The V gene is TRBV10-2, the J gene TRBJ1-2; possibly TRBD1 for D (5 bases). The V and J ends lost 0 bases and 5 bases respectively, with 10 bases between them. This CDR3 is built from 14 residues. In germline, CDR1 is WSHSY, CDR2 SAAADI. CDR3 nucleotide sequence: TGCGCCAGCAGTGAGTCGGGGACCCCGTATGGCTACACCTTC. Protein sequence: CASSESGTPYGYTF.

Ten or more counts support this clonotype. The J gene is TRBJ1-2, the V gene TRBV20-1; weak D call: TRBD1 (6 bases). The V gene's germline CDR1 is DFQATT and CDR2 SNEGSKA (reference sequence). The CDR3 is 14 residues long. V lost 6 bases to trimming and J lost 4 bases, with 18 bases between them. The CDR3, as DNA: TGCAGTGCCCGAGAAGGGACAAAGGGCTATGGCTACACCTTC. Its protein is CSAREGTKGYGYTF.